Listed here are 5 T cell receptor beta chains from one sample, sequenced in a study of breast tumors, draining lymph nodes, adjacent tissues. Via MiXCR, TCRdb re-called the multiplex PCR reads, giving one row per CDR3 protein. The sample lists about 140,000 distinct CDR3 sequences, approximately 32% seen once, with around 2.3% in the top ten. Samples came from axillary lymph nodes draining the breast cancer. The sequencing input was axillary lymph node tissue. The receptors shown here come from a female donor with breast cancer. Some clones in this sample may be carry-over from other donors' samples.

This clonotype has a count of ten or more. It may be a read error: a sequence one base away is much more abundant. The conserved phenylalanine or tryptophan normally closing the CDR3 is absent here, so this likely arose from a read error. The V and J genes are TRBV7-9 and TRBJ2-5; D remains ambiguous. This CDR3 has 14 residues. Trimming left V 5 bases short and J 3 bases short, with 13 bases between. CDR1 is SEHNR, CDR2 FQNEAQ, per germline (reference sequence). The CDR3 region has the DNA TGTGCCAGCAGCAAAATTGAGAGCAAAGAGACCCAGTACCTC. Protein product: CASSKIESKETQYL.

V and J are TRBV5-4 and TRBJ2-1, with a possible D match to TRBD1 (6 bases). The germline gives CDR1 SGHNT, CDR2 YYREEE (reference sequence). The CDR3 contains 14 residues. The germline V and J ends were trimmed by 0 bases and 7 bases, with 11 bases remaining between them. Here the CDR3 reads CASSLGGPKNEQFF. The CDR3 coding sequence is TGTGCCAGCAGCTTGGGGGGGCCGAAGAATGAGCAGTTCTTC.

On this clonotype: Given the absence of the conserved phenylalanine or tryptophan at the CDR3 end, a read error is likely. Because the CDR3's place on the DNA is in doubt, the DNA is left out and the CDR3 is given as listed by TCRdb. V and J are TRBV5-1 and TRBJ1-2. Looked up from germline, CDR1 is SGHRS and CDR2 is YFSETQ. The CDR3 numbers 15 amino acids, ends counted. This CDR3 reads CASSEGSLPNYGHTS.

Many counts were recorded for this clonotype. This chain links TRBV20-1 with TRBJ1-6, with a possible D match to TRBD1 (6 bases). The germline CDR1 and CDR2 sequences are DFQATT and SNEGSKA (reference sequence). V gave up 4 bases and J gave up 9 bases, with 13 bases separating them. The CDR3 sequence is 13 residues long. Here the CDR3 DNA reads TGCAGTGCTAAGCCAGGGACAATTTCACCCCTCCACTTT. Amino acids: CSAKPGTISPLHF.

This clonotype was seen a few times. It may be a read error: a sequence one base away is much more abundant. CDR3 loop: CASSHDRVAQPQHF. The CDR3 DNA sequence: TGTGCCAGCAGTCACGACAGGGTAGCTCAGCCCCAGCATTTT. This chain links TRBV6-5 with TRBJ1-5, with TRBD1 matching 7 bases. The V gene's germline CDR1 is MNHEY and CDR2 SVGAGI. The V segment lost 5 bases and the J segment 6 bases; nucleotides outside the gene matches: 7. This CDR3 spans 14 amino acids.